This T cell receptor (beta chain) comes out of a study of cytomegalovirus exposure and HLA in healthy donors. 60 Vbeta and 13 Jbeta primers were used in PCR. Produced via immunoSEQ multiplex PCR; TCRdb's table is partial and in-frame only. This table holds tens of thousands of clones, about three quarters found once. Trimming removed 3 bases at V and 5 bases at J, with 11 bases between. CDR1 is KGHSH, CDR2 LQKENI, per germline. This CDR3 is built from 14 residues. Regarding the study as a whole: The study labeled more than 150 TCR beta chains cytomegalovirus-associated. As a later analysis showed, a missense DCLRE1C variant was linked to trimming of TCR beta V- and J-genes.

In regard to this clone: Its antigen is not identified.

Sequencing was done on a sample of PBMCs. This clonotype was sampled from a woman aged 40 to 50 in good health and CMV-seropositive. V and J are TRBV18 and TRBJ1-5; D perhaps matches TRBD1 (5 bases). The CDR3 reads CASSPDTPYQPQHF. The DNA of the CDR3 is TGTGCCAGCTCACCGGACACCCCCTATCAGCCCCAGCATTTT. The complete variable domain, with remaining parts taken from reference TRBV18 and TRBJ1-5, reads NAGVMQNPRHLVRRRGQEARLRCSPMKGHSHVYWYRQLPEEGLKFMVYLQKENIIDESGMPKERFSAEFPKEGPSILRIQQVVRGDSAAYFCASSPDTPYQPQHFGDGTRLSIL.